This passage covers 10 T cell receptor beta chains from one sample sequenced in a study of siplizumab effects on memory and regulatory T cells. The data were produced by immunoSEQ multiplex PCR, yet TCRdb's version contains in-frame clones alone and is incomplete. Here the sample spans about 97,000 clones, approximately 90% being singletons. The sequenced material came from CD4+ T cells sorted from blood. These receptors were taken from a human donor in good health.

The V and J genes are TRBV7-6 and TRBJ2-1; TRBD2 agrees at 7 bases. Germline CDR1 and CDR2: SGHVS and FNYEAQ. The ends lost 7 bases at V and 6 bases at J; junction bases unmatched: 9. The CDR3 runs to 14 residues. In DNA, the CDR3 is TGTGCCAGCACCCCAGGACTAGTAAGCAATGAGCAGTTCTTC. It yields the protein CASTPGLVSNEQFF.

V gene TRBV4-1 combines with J gene TRBJ2-5; 11 nucleotides align to TRBD2. The CDR3 totals 18 residues. Per the germline V gene, CDR1 is MGHRA and CDR2 is YSYEKL. After removal of 0 bases from V and 2 bases from J, the junction contained 8 bases not matched to a gene. Written as DNA, the CDR3 is TGCGCCAGCAGCCAAGACCTGTTCCTAGCGGGAGGACAAGAGACCCAGTACTTC. Its protein is CASSQDLFLAGGQETQYF.

The V and J genes are TRBV15 and TRBJ2-3, with 11 bases aligning to TRBD2. The CDR3 spans 20 residues. The germline V gene encodes CDR1 LNHNV and CDR2 YYDKDF (reference sequence). The J segment lost 5 bases and the V segment lost 3 bases, leaving 19 bases of the junction unmatched. This chain's CDR3 is CATSRPPPKISGRAGDTQYF. CDR3 coding DNA: TGTGCCACCAGCAGGCCCCCCCCCAAAATTAGCGGGAGGGCCGGAGATACGCAGTATTTT.

The chain links TRBV7-9 to TRBJ2-6; no definite D call. V was pared by 0 bases and J by 3 bases, with 12 bases between. CDR3 size: 17 residues. Germline V lookup: CDR1 SEHNR, CDR2 FQNEAQ (reference sequence). The CDR3 DNA reads TGTGCCAGCAGCTTAGCTCTAGGGCCACTTGGGGCCAACGTCCTGACTTTC. Translation gives CASSLALGPLGANVLTF. The full variable domain, in which reference TRBV7-9 and TRBJ2-6 provide the parts outside the CDR3, is DTGVSQNPRHKITKRGQNVTFRCDPISEHNRLYWYRQTLGQGPEFLTYFQNEAQLEKSRLLSDRFSAERPKGSFSTLEIQRTEQGDSAMYLCASSLALGPLGANVLTFGAGSRLTVL.

The V call is TRBV5-8, the J call TRBJ1-5; no firm D call. V shed 1 base and J shed 4 bases, with 12 bases lying between them. CDR1 is SGHTS and CDR2 is YDEGEE in the germline V gene. The CDR3 extends over 15 amino acids. Here the CDR3 reads CASSLTTVRNQPQHF. The CDR3 coding sequence is TGTGCCAGCAGCTTGACGACGGTGCGGAATCAGCCCCAGCATTTT.

This sequence joins TRBV2 and TRBJ2-7, with 7 bases identical to TRBD1. CDR1 is SNHLY, CDR2 FYNNEI, per germline. The CDR3 spans 15 residues. The junction had 13 bases not matched to a gene; V was cut back by 9 bases and J by 2 bases. This CDR3 reads CARSRTGTETYEQYF. CDR3 DNA: TGTGCCAGATCAAGGACCGGGACAGAGACCTACGAGCAGTACTTC.

CDR3 region: CASSVQGDRNQPQHF. CDR3 sequence (DNA): TGTGCCAGCAGCGTACAAGGGGACCGCAATCAGCCCCAGCATTTT. The chain has TRBV9 and TRBJ1-5; D may be TRBD1 (5 bases). Germline V gene lookup returns CDR1 SGDLS and CDR2 YYNGEE. This CDR3 comprises 15 residues. V was shortened by 1 base and J by 2 bases, with 10 bases between the two germline ends.

This rearrangement joins TRBV28 to TRBJ2-5; D not resolved. V was clipped by 3 bases and J by 11 bases, with 13 bases between them. The V gene's germline CDR1 is MDHEN and CDR2 SYDVKM. The CDR3 is 12 residues long. The DNA of the CDR3 is TGTGCCAGCAGTTTTTATCGTAGTGAGCAGTACTTC. This codes for CASSFYRSEQYF.

The chain joins TRBV5-4 to TRBJ2-1; D is tentatively TRBD1 or TRBD2 (5 bases each). CDR3 length equals 13 residues. V was cut by 0 bases and J by 10 bases, with 11 bases left in between. Germline CDR1 and CDR2: SGHNT and YYREEE (reference sequence). The CDR3 region is CASSLEAGREQFF. The CDR3 bases are TGTGCCAGCAGCTTGGAAGCAGGGAGAGAGCAGTTCTTC.

The V and J genes are TRBV18 and TRBJ1-2, with D unclear. The V end lost 2 bases, the J end lost 6 bases, and 16 bases lay between the germline ends. Germline V gene sequence: CDR1 KGHSH, CDR2 LQKENI. The CDR3 consists of 15 residues. The CDR3 spells CASSPNSQVSDGYTF. As DNA, the CDR3 is TGTGCCAGCTCACCAAATTCGCAAGTATCCGATGGCTACACCTTC.